This TCR beta chain is drawn from a study of vaccination effects on CD4 cells after COVID-19. At the level of the study: Either the BNT162b2 or mRNA-1273 vaccine was given to participants in two doses. With roughly 10 ug/ml peptides and about 9.5 IU/ml IL-2, 1.5 million to 2 million PBMC per well were cultured. Study outcomes and limitations: Cross-reactivity toward common cold coronaviruses was confined to only 1 of 255 vaccine-induced clones in healthy vaccinees.

As for this clone: Its matching antigen is unknown.

The CDR3 runs 16 residues. Germline CDR1 GTSNPN, CDR2 SVGIG (reference sequence). V was trimmed by 8 bases and J by 0 bases, leaving 17 bases between them. Between days 9 and 10 of culture, CD4+ T cells were separated out. TCRdb's copy holds only in-frame clones and misses some; the assay was immunoSEQ multiplex PCR. The sample has 70,000 or so clones, about 74% seen once. The TCR comes from a human donor who received a COVID-19 vaccine. Specimen: CD4+ T cells from PBMCs cultured without peptide, collected before COVID-19 vaccination. The chain carries TRBV30 and TRBJ2-6, with D possibly being TRBD1 (6 bases). The CDR3 spells CAHKRQDFSGANVLTF. CDR3 in DNA: TGTGCCCACAAACGACAGGATTTCTCTGGGGCCAACGTCCTGACTTTC.